What follows is one T cell receptor beta chain and its context. Its cognate antigen is unknown. The data originate from a study of T cell responses to AZD1222 COVID-19 vaccine. The study, taken as a whole, reports: Nearly half of spike-specific TCRs reportedly target variant regions that are unmutated in the B.1.351 and B.1.1.7 variants.

Germline lookup yields CDR1 LGHDT and CDR2 YNNKEL (reference sequence). This CDR3 has 14 residues. Trimming took off 5 bases at V and 3 bases at J, with 14 bases between the two ends. The repertoire was sequenced with immunoSEQ multiplex PCR; TCRdb's copy has only in-frame clones and lacks some. The sample contains around 89,000 clones, 89% of which appear only once. The sequence came from an adult who received the AZD1222 COVID-19 vaccine. The chain uses TRBV3-1 (or the pseudogene TRBV3-2) and TRBJ2-7, with TRBD2 as a possible D gene (6 bases). This specimen was peripheral blood, taken 28 days after the second AZD1222 dose. The CDR3 region is CASSERTGVYEQYF. CDR3 coding DNA: TGTGCCAGCAGCGAACGGACGGGAGTCTACGAGCAGTACTTC.